The T cell receptor beta chain described here comes from a study of blood T cell repertoires in COVID-19. Clones were read by immunoSEQ multiplex PCR, and TCRdb kept only the in-frame ones, dropping some. This table holds 150,000 to 200,000 clones, just over 85% found once. Ages ranged from about 18 to 90 years, with residence in approximately 25 US areas. This CDR3 has 15 residues. Germline V gene data show CDR1 as MDHEN and CDR2 as SYDVKM. The V segment lost 6 bases and the J segment 2 bases; nucleotides outside the gene matches: 9. The source is a woman younger than 35 who had recovered from COVID-19. The chain couples TRBV28 to TRBJ2-7; the match to TRBD1 covers 8 bases. Sequenced input: PBMCs or T cells enriched from blood (not recorded which). This chain's CDR3 is CASSPAADRAYEQYF. The DNA for the CDR3 is TGTGCCAGCAGCCCCGCCGCGGACAGGGCCTACGAGCAGTACTTC.